These 3 T cell receptor beta chains originate from one sample sequenced in a study of technical replicates of blood from a handful of donors (TCRdb year 2017). The method was the immunoSEQ multiplex PCR assay. TCRdb retrieved this table from immuneACCESS and kept in-frame rearrangements only. Not all clones are present; in checked studies, unresolved V genes account for under half, and no reason is known for the remainder. In this sample the table shows 75,000 to 100,000 clones, around 96% of which occur a single time. The top ten constitute 0.2% to 0.3% of the sample. Sequenced: T cells isolated from PBMCs. The receptors shown here come from a human donor in good health.

The chain carries TRBV5-4 and TRBJ2-7, with D tentatively TRBD2 (7 bases). Trimming pared 0 bases from V and 4 bases from J, leaving 11 bases between. This CDR3 region has 14 residues. Germline V gives CDR1 SGHNT, CDR2 YYREEE (reference sequence). The CDR3 loop is CASSLGGGDYEQYF. For the CDR3, the DNA is TGTGCCAGCAGCTTGGGAGGGGGGGATTACGAGCAGTACTTC.

The CDR3, as DNA: TGCGCCAGCAGCTTGGAACAGGGGAGAAACTACGAGCAGTACTTC. It encodes CASSLEQGRNYEQYF. This chain links TRBV5-1 with TRBJ2-7; 7 nucleotides align to TRBD1. J lost 3 bases, V lost 0 bases, and 6 bases had no gene match. CDR3 size: 15 residues. In germline, CDR1 is SGHRS, CDR2 YFSETQ. The whole variable domain, filled in from reference TRBV5-1 and TRBJ2-7, reads KAGVTQTPRYLIKTRGQQVTLSCSPISGHRSVSWYQQTPGQGLQFLFEYFSETQRNKGNFPGRFSGRQFSNSRSEMNVSTLELGDSALYLCASSLEQGRNYEQYFGPGTRLTVT.

The chain carries TRBV7-6 and TRBJ2-7, with 8 positions matching TRBD1. The CDR3 is made up of 15 amino acids. In germline, CDR1 is SGHVS, CDR2 FNYEAQ. The trim removed 5 bases at V and 5 bases at J, leaving 11 bases unmatched. This CDR3 is CASSPPGQGFDEQYF. The DNA for the CDR3 is TGTGCCAGCAGCCCCCCAGGACAGGGCTTTGACGAGCAGTACTTC.